This TCR beta chain was recovered during a study of molecular identifiers for immune sequencing clone quantification. TCRdb reprocessed the PCR reads via MiXCR and lists one record per CDR3 protein. Of 460,000 or so distinct CDR3 sequences in the sample, around 23% were seen once. Researchers sorted naive CD8 T cells as cells that were CD8+CD4-CCR7+CD45RA+. This clonotype showed up many times. This clonotype was sampled from a human donor in good health. Some libraries in this study had Jurkat cell RNA spiked in. The material sequenced was naive CD8+ T cells from blood, with Jurkat cell RNA spiked in. Subset defined: FACS-sorted CD8+CD4-CCR7+CD45RA+ naive T cells.

Here the CDR3 DNA reads TGTGCCAGCAGGGAGACGGTTACAGATACGCAGTATTTT. It specifies CASRETVTDTQYF. The gene calls are TRBV2 and TRBJ2-3; no firm D call. Per the germline V gene, CDR1 is SNHLY and CDR2 is FYNNEI. There are 13 residues in the CDR3. Trimming took 6 bases from V and 3 from J, leaving 10 bases between them.